Below are 25 T cell receptor beta chains sequenced from a single sample in a study of blood T cell repertoires in COVID-19. Here immunoSEQ multiplex PCR was the method, and the copy in TCRdb shows in-frame clones only, minus some. Altogether 250,000 to 300,000 clones are present, around 90% being singletons, with the ten largest covering roughly 1.1%. What was sequenced was PBMCs or T cells enriched from blood (not recorded which). The receptors here all came from a woman in her 30s who had recovered from COVID-19.

CDR3 amino acids: CASSHGLAVGRGDEQFF. The CDR3 DNA reads TGTGCCAGCAGCCACGGGCTAGCGGTGGGGAGGGGCGATGAGCAGTTCTTC. This chain uses TRBV11-3 with TRBJ2-1; 7 nucleotides line up with TRBD2. The J segment lost 8 bases and the V segment lost 5 bases, leaving 18 bases of the junction unmatched. Germline V gene data show CDR1 as SGHNT and CDR2 as YENEEA. The CDR3 contains 17 residues.

The rearrangement joins TRBV7-9 to TRBJ2-7; 7 bases align to TRBD1. The germline CDR1 and CDR2 sequences are SEHNR and FQNEAQ (reference sequence). CDR3 length: 13 amino acids. With 3 bases clipped from V and 5 bases from J, the junction kept 4 bases outside the gene matches. The CDR3 sequence is CASSFGTAHEQYF. CDR3 bases: TGTGCCAGCAGCTTCGGGACAGCGCACGAGCAGTACTTC.

The chain couples TRBV4-3 to TRBJ1-5, with unresolved D. The length of the CDR3 is 13 residues. Germline CDR1 is LGHNA and CDR2 is YSLEER. V lost 0 bases to trimming and J lost 5 bases, with 5 bases between them. CDR3 sequence: CASSQDLDQPQHF. In nucleotides, the CDR3 is TGCGCCAGCAGCCAAGATCTAGATCAGCCCCAGCATTTT.

This chain uses TRBV27 with TRBJ1-1; 10 bases are shared with TRBD1. The CDR3 totals 15 residues. CDR1 MNHEY and CDR2 SMNVEV come from the germline V gene (reference sequence). Germline trimming cut 6 bases from V and 8 bases from J; bases unmatched to any gene: 12. The CDR3: CASRVYPRTGGEAFF. In DNA, the CDR3 is TGTGCCAGCAGAGTTTATCCCCGGACAGGGGGGGAAGCTTTCTTT.

This chain links TRBV19 with TRBJ2-2; D remains ambiguous. Per germline, CDR1 LNHDA and CDR2 SQIVND (reference sequence). Trimming removed 5 bases from V and 3 bases from J, with 13 bases in between. This CDR3 comprises 15 residues. The CDR3: CASSVASRDTGELFF. Written as DNA, the CDR3 is TGTGCCAGTAGTGTCGCCTCCCGCGACACCGGGGAGCTGTTTTTT. Full variable domain (rest looked up from reference TRBV19 and TRBJ2-2): DGGITQSPKYLFRKEGQNVTLSCEQNLNHDAMYWYRQDPGQGLRLIYYSQIVNDFQKGDIAEGYSVSREKKESFPLTVTSAQKNPTAFYLCASSVASRDTGELFFGEGSRLTVL.

CDR3 protein: CASSQDGGLPEGEQFF. CDR3 DNA sequence: TGCGCCAGCAGCCAAGATGGGGGACTACCCGAGGGTGAGCAGTTCTTC. V gene TRBV4-3 combines with J gene TRBJ2-1; 7 positions match TRBD2. The CDR3 runs 16 residues. Trimming took 0 bases from V and 9 from J; bases not matched to a gene: 11. CDR1 and CDR2 (germline): LGHNA, YSLEER.

The sample holds one count of this clone. The chain uses TRBV7-9 and TRBJ2-1, with 8 nucleotides matching TRBD2. Germline V gene lookup returns CDR1 SEHNR and CDR2 FQNEAQ (reference sequence). The J segment lost 7 bases and the V segment lost 6 bases, leaving 8 bases of the junction unmatched. The CDR3 has 14 amino acids. CDR3 region: CASRPPGTRNEQFF. The DNA of the CDR3 is TGTGCCAGCAGACCCCCCGGGACTAGAAATGAGCAGTTCTTC.

The chain recombines TRBV28 with TRBJ2-2, with D unresolved. V lost 5 bases and J lost 2, with 6 bases in between. This CDR3 has 13 amino acids. Germline V lookup: CDR1 MDHEN, CDR2 SYDVKM. CDR3 residues: CASSIKNTGELFF. The CDR3 bases are TGTGCCAGCAGTATCAAAAACACCGGGGAGCTGTTTTTT.

This chain uses TRBV3-1 (or the pseudogene TRBV3-2) with TRBJ2-5; D is ambiguous. The length of the CDR3 is 16 residues. Trimming left V 0 bases short and J 1 base short, with 12 bases between. Germline CDR1 and CDR2: LGHDT and YNNKEL (reference sequence). Here the CDR3 DNA reads TGTGCCAGCAGCCAAGAGTATGGTTCGGGCCAAGAGACCCAGTACTTC. Translation gives CASSQEYGSGQETQYF.

J is TRBJ2-2 and V is TRBV24-1; the D is unclear. This CDR3 spans 13 amino acids. Germline CDR1 and CDR2: KGHDR and SFDVKD. Trimming cost V 9 bases and J 4 bases, with 11 bases left between them. CDR3 amino acids: CATRQDITGELFF. The DNA of the CDR3 is TGTGCCACCCGCCAGGATATCACCGGGGAGCTGTTTTTT.

Worth noting for this clone: The same CDR3 is also encoded by other DNA sequences in this sample. V gene TRBV24-1 combines with J gene TRBJ1-1; 10 bases are shared with TRBD1. Per germline, CDR1 KGHDR and CDR2 SFDVKD. The CDR3 loop spans 15 amino acids. V shed 3 bases, J shed 4 bases, and the junction held 4 bases outside the gene matches. The CDR3 region is CATSDPRTGGTEAFF. The CDR3 DNA reads as TGTGCCACCAGTGATCCTCGGACAGGGGGCACTGAAGCTTTCTTT.

This clone was counted a single time. This chain uses TRBV7-9 with TRBJ2-3, with 11 bases identical to TRBD2. The germline V gene has CDR1 SEHNR and CDR2 FQNEAQ (reference sequence). After removal of 0 bases from V and 4 bases from J, the junction contained 3 bases not matched to a gene. This CDR3 comprises 16 residues. CDR3 region: CASSLAASGRSDTQYF. CDR3 coding DNA: TGTGCCAGCAGCTTAGCGGCTAGCGGGAGGTCAGATACGCAGTATTTT.

V and J are TRBV7-2 and TRBJ1-5; unclear D gene. The ends were cut back, 1 base at V and 0 bases at J, with 16 bases in the middle. CDR1 SGHTA and CDR2 FQGNSA come from the germline V gene. The CDR3 is made up of 18 amino acids. The CDR3 DNA follows: TGTGCCAGCAGCTTAGTACCGGGAGGGATCTATAGCAATCAGCCCCAGCATTTT. It yields the protein CASSLVPGGIYSNQPQHF.

The V and J genes are TRBV9 and TRBJ2-1; 8 bases map to TRBD2. Per germline, CDR1 SGDLS and CDR2 YYNGEE. The CDR3 has 17 residues. V was clipped by 0 bases and J by 0 bases; unmatched bases: 5. CDR3 DNA sequence: TGTGCCAGCAGCGTAGATCGGGGGACTAGCTCCTACAATGAGCAGTTCTTC. Translation gives CASSVDRGTSSYNEQFF.

The chain has TRBV19 and TRBJ1-6, with 8 bases matching TRBD1. The ends lost 9 bases at V and 5 bases at J; junction bases unmatched: 33. Germline assignment: CDR1 LNHDA and CDR2 SQIVND (reference sequence). The CDR3 covers 23 residues. The CDR3 reads CARQVQRACGDRCEPPNNSPLHF. CDR3 DNA: TGTGCCAGACAGGTTCAAAGGGCCTGTGGGGACAGGTGTGAGCCTCCGAATAATTCACCCCTCCACTTT. Complete variable domain (other parts from reference TRBV19 and TRBJ1-6): DGGITQSPKYLFRKEGQNVTLSCEQNLNHDAMYWYRQDPGQGLRLIYYSQIVNDFQKGDIAEGYSVSREKKESFPLTVTSAQKNPTAFYLCARQVQRACGDRCEPPNNSPLHFGNGTRLTVT.

This chain joins TRBV6-2 or TRBV6-3 and TRBJ2-1; 10 nucleotides line up with TRBD2. V trimming: 5 bases; J trimming: 2 bases; junction bases outside the gene matches: 3. The CDR3 totals 15 residues. Per the germline V gene, CDR1 is MNHEY and CDR2 is SVGEGT. The CDR3 nucleotides are TGTGCCAGCAGTGATAGCGGGGGGACCTACAATGAGCAGTTCTTC. This sequence encodes CASSDSGGTYNEQFF.

V is TRBV7-2 and J is TRBJ1-5; 7 bases are a match to TRBD1. The ends lost 1 base at V and 2 bases at J; junction bases unmatched: 2. CDR3 length: 15 amino acids. Germline V gives CDR1 SGHTA, CDR2 FQGNSA. CDR3 sequence reads: CASSLEGTGNQPQHF. The CDR3 bases are TGTGCCAGCAGCTTAGAAGGGACAGGCAATCAGCCCCAGCATTTT. Looking up the rest from reference TRBV7-2 and TRBJ1-5 gives the full variable domain: GAGVSQSPSNKVTEKGKDVELRCDPISGHTALYWYRQSLGQGLEFLIYFQGNSAPDKSGLPSDRFSAERTGGSVSTLTIQRTQQEDSAVYLCASSLEGTGNQPQHFGDGTRLSIL.

The J gene is TRBJ2-3, the V gene TRBV5-4; 14 positions agree with TRBD2. Germline lookup yields CDR1 SGHNT and CDR2 YYREEE (reference sequence). V lost 3 bases to trimming and J lost 0 bases; unmatched junction nucleotides: 3. This CDR3 has 17 amino acids. The CDR3 nucleotides are TGTGCCAGCAGCTCCGGACTAGCGGGGGGTAGCACAGATACGCAGTATTTT. This encodes CASSSGLAGGSTDTQYF.

The chain has TRBV11-2 and TRBJ1-2, with D perhaps TRBD1 (6 bases). The CDR3 totals 12 residues. Germline loops: CDR1 SGHAT, CDR2 FQNNGV. Trimming pared 1 base from V and 7 bases from J, leaving 7 bases between. CDR3 coding DNA: TGTGCCAGCAGCTTAGCACAGGGTGGCTACACCTTC. This encodes CASSLAQGGYTF.

The chain is built from TRBV5-1 and TRBJ2-2, with 7 bases matching TRBD2. The CDR3 loop spans 15 amino acids. Germline CDR1 SGHRS, CDR2 YFSETQ. V trimming: 4 bases; J trimming: 3 bases; junction bases outside the gene matches: 6. The CDR3 loop reads CASSAASGDTGELFF. CDR3 in DNA: TGCGCCAGCAGCGCCGCTAGCGGCGACACCGGGGAGCTGTTTTTT.

The J gene is TRBJ1-1, the V gene TRBV18; unclear D gene. The CDR3 is made up of 13 amino acids. Trimming removed 6 bases at V and 0 bases at J, with 8 bases between. The germline gives CDR1 KGHSH, CDR2 LQKENI. The CDR3 here is CASSSAVNTEAFF. Here the CDR3 DNA reads TGTGCCAGCTCCTCAGCGGTGAACACTGAAGCTTTCTTT.

The genes are TRBV19 and TRBJ1-6; no definite D call. V lost 5 bases and J lost 10, with 12 bases in between. Germline V CDR1 and CDR2: LNHDA, SQIVND (reference sequence). There are 13 residues in the CDR3. Here the CDR3 DNA reads TGTGCCAGTAGTGCGGGTGGCGGCTCACCCCTCCACTTT. It encodes CASSAGGGSPLHF.

The V gene is TRBV27, the J gene TRBJ2-5; 7 bases match TRBD1. Germline V lookup: CDR1 MNHEY, CDR2 SMNVEV (reference sequence). This CDR3 region has 14 residues. Losses at the gene ends were 0 bases for V and 4 bases for J; bases not matched to a gene: 2. The CDR3 spells CASSLSGGGETQYF. CDR3 in DNA: TGTGCCAGCAGTTTATCAGGGGGCGGAGAGACCCAGTACTTC.

The V and J genes are TRBV24-1 and TRBJ1-2, with 8 bases matching TRBD1. The germline V gene has CDR1 KGHDR and CDR2 SFDVKD. The length of the CDR3 is 13 residues. Trimming cost V 9 bases and J 7 bases; bases outside gene matches: 9. CDR3 DNA: TGTGCCACCGGGACGACAGGGGACCGTGGCTACACCTTC. Its protein product is CATGTTGDRGYTF.

The V and J genes are TRBV4-3 and TRBJ2-7; D not resolved. V lost 1 base to trimming and J lost 2 bases, with 9 bases between them. Germline V lookup: CDR1 LGHNA, CDR2 YSLEER. This CDR3 contains 14 residues. The CDR3 DNA follows: TGCGCCAGCAGCCAAGGTCACGGAGCCTACGAGCAGTACTTC. Translated, it gives CASSQGHGAYEQYF.